The rows below give T cell receptor beta chains drawn from one sample of a study of human T cells and chemical hapten exposure. TCRdb reprocessed the RACE reads via MiXCR and lists one record per CDR3 protein. Among 60,000 to 70,000 distinct CDR3 sequences listed, roughly 11% were seen once. The sequences come from whole blood, collected in connection with sensitization to the hapten diphenylcyclopropenone (DPC). All receptors derive from a woman in her forties or fifties with alopecia areata. Some clones in this sample may be carry-over from other donors' samples. The CDR3 runs from the conserved cysteine through the conserved F or W.

V	length	J	CDR3
TRBV7-2	16	TRBJ2-1	CASSLMLTSAGNEQFF
TRBV18	14	TRBJ2-7	CASSPTGTSDEQYF
TRBV6-1	13	TRBJ1-5	CASSPGRVTPQHF
TRBV7-2	15	TRBJ2-4	CASRAGPGVKNIQYF
TRBV7-2	14	TRBJ1-2	CASSSRQGGYGYTF
TRBV7-9	20	TRBJ2-3	CASSLWNTLLREGDTDTQYF
TRBV2	14	TRBJ2-3	CASRLAGESDTQYF
TRBV6-1	12	TRBJ2-1	CASRWSGGEQFF
TRBV6-2/TRBV6-3	16	TRBJ1-1	CASRTGTGFMNTEAFF
TRBV7-7	16	TRBJ2-2	CASSPFREFDTGELFF
TRBV3-1	15	TRBJ2-5	CASSRSGGPSETQYF
TRBV3-1	16	TRBJ2-7	CASSPRAGLNSYEQYF
TRBV9	18	TRBJ1-1	CASSVDYNGRRRGTEAFF
TRBV28	16	TRBJ2-1	CASSFLTGSRYNEQFF
TRBV12-3/TRBV12-4	17	TRBJ1-3	CASSLAPVRFSGNTIYF
TRBV20-1	16	TRBJ2-1	CSAREGGGDIYNEQFF
TRBV28	13	TRBJ2-7	CASSREQTYEQYF
TRBV6-2/TRBV6-3	11	TRBJ2-7	CASSSFYEQYF
TRBV3-1	14	TRBJ1-1	CASSQGTPNTEAFF
TRBV12-3/TRBV12-4	19	TRBJ1-5	CASSFADRGSIWRDQPQHF
TRBV28	13	TRBJ2-3	CASGEGRVDTQYF
TRBV18	13	TRBJ2-1	CASRTGGNNEQFF
TRBV12-3/TRBV12-4	14	TRBJ2-7	CASRGAGGGYEQYF
TRBV7-9	13	TRBJ2-7	CASCQAGGIEQYF
TRBV3-1	16	TRBJ2-7	CASSQVSTGTLYEQYF
TRBV11-2	14	TRBJ1-4	CASSPQPGGVKLFF
TRBV19	15	TRBJ2-6	CASRLGPSGANVLTF
TRBV5-5	15	TRBJ1-1	CASNLAGGMNTEAFF
TRBV29-1	15	TRBJ2-2	CSVDGRAVGTGELFF
TRBV11-2	13	TRBJ2-1	CASSPTVNNEQFF
TRBV7-9	15	TRBJ1-1	CASSLWQGRNTEAFF
TRBV3-1	11	TRBJ2-1	CASSPRNEQFF
TRBV11-2	14	TRBJ2-7	CASSRSTGGYEQYF
TRBV29-1	14	TRBJ1-2	CSVEAQGNDYGYTF
TRBV12-3/TRBV12-4	14	TRBJ2-7	CASTLLGADYEQYF
TRBV5-1	14	TRBJ1-1	CASTSTGAHTEAFF
TRBV5-5	13	TRBJ2-7	CASSLARGYEQYF
TRBV29-1	12	TRBJ2-5	CSVGGLGETQYF
TRBV20-1	14	TRBJ1-5	CSADTEFSNQPQHF
TRBV29-1	12	TRBJ1-1	CSTHVGFTEAFF
TRBV28	15	TRBJ1-1	CASRGGDSRNTEAFF
TRBV2	15	TRBJ1-6	CASSIQGSGNSPLHF
TRBV19	16	TRBJ2-5	CASSPTSGAPWETQYF
TRBV29-1	15	TRBJ2-7	CSVEGFDGRGYEQYF
TRBV5-1	17	TRBJ2-6	CASSLQVSSSGANVLTF
TRBV5-6	17	TRBJ2-1	CASSRVEYWGSHNEQFF
TRBV29-1	15	TRBJ1-1	CSVLDRRKMNTEAFF
TRBV12-3/TRBV12-4	15	TRBJ2-7	CASSLAGLAGHEQYF
TRBV12-3/TRBV12-4	14	TRBJ1-3	CASSLHTVITSIYF
TRBV7-2	17	TRBJ2-1	CASSLALGLAGHNEQFF
TRBV28	13	TRBJ2-3	CATTAGVPDTQYF
TRBV18	14	TRBJ2-7	CASSPRLAGDEQYF
TRBV12-3/TRBV12-4	15	TRBJ2-4	CASSGTSGRENIQYF
TRBV2	15	TRBJ1-1	CASNLGTGLNTEAFF
TRBV12-3/TRBV12-4	16	TRBJ2-5	CASSLKVFREQETQYF
TRBV11-2	15	TRBJ2-2	CASSPRLAGTGELFF
TRBV21-1	16	TRBJ2-2	CASSASGTKNTGELFF